This is a list of T cell receptor beta chains from one sample in a study of T cell changes during pregnancy in multiple sclerosis. Clones were read by immunoSEQ multiplex PCR, and TCRdb kept only the in-frame ones, dropping some. This table holds tens of thousands of clones, 92% found once. Sequenced material: CD4+ T cells from peripheral blood mononuclear cells, taken in the second trimester of pregnancy. The receptors originated from a female donor with multiple sclerosis, enrolled in a pregnancy study. The CDR3 runs from the conserved cysteine through the conserved F or W. Fields, in order: V gene, clone size, J gene, CDR3 length, D gene, CDR3 DNA, CDR3 protein. A D gene is named only where the DNA matches it firmly. Clone size, where shown, is once, few, many, or a class for clones that have expanded.

V: TRBV19; size: .; J: TRBJ1-5; length: 12; D: .; DNA: TGTGCCAGTAAGTCCGGGAATCAGCCCCAGCATTTT; CDR3: CASKSGNQPQHF
V: TRBV4-1; size: .; J: TRBJ1-3; length: 14; D: .; DNA: TGCGCCAGCAGCCCGCTACAGGGAGGAAACACCATATATTTT; CDR3: CASSPLQGGNTIYF
V: TRBV5-1; size: .; J: TRBJ1-3; length: 15; D: .; DNA: TGCGCCAGTTCGACGGGGGACCACTCTGGAAACACCATATATTTT; CDR3: CASSTGDHSGNTIYF
V: TRBV30; size: few; J: TRBJ1-1; length: 12; D: .; DNA: TGTGCCTGTAACAGGATCTGGGGTGAAGCTTTCTTT; CDR3: CACNRIWGEAFF
V: TRBV4-1; size: .; J: TRBJ2-1; length: 16; D: TRBD2; DNA: TGCGCCAGCAGCCAAGTTCGGCTAGCGGTTTACAATGAGCAGTTCTTC; CDR3: CASSQVRLAVYNEQFF
V: TRBV4-2; size: .; J: TRBJ2-1; length: 18; D: TRBD2; DNA: TGTGCCAGCAGCCAAGTGGAACTAGCGGGGGCCTCCTACAATGAGCAGTTCTTC; CDR3: CASSQVELAGASYNEQFF
V: TRBV19; size: .; J: TRBJ1-1; length: 14; D: TRBD1; DNA: TGTGCCAGTAGGGCCTTTACAGGGGACACTGAAGCTTTCTTT; CDR3: CASRAFTGDTEAFF
V: TRBV23-1; size: .; J: TRBJ2-7; length: 18; D: TRBD1; DNA: TGCGCCAGCAGTCAATCTGGGACAGGGGCCCCTAACTCCTACGAGCAGTACTTC; CDR3: CASSQSGTGAPNSYEQYF
V: TRBV7-8; size: .; J: TRBJ2-5; length: 14; D: TRBD2; DNA: TGTGCCAGCAGCTTAGTAGGACTAGAAGAGACCCAGTACTTC; CDR3: CASSLVGLEETQYF
V: TRBV5-1; size: once; J: TRBJ2-7; length: 14; D: TRBD2; DNA: TGCGCCAGCAGCGGCCTAGCGGGAGGTGGTGAGCAGTACTTC; CDR3: CASSGLAGGGEQYF
V: TRBV18; size: .; J: TRBJ1-1; length: 18; D: .; DNA: TGTGCCAGCTCACCACCGATCTCCGGGGCAGGGGTTAGGGCTGAAGCTTTCTTT; CDR3: CASSPPISGAGVRAEAFF
V: TRBV5-1; size: .; J: TRBJ1-4; length: 16; D: .; DNA: TGCGCCAGCAGCTTGGGACGGCTAAGGAGTAATGAAAAACTGTTTTTT; CDR3: CASSLGRLRSNEKLFF
V: TRBV20-1; size: once; J: TRBJ2-1; length: 9; D: .; DNA: TGCAGTCCCCGAGGGGGGCAGTTCTTC; CDR3: CSPRGGQFF
V: TRBV7-8; size: .; J: TRBJ1-1; length: 16; D: .; DNA: TGTGCCAGCAGCTTAAGATCCAGGACAGAAAACACTGAAGCTTTCTTT; CDR3: CASSLRSRTENTEAFF
V: TRBV6-5; size: .; J: TRBJ2-7; length: 14; D: TRBD1; DNA: TGTGCCAGCAGTTACAGACAGGGAAACAACGAGCAGTACTTC; CDR3: CASSYRQGNNEQYF
V: TRBV30; size: .; J: TRBJ2-1; length: 11; D: .; DNA: TGTGCCTGGAGTGTATGGCCTGAGCAGTTCTTC; CDR3: CAWSVWPEQFF
V: TRBV6-1; size: .; J: TRBJ1-2; length: 13; D: .; DNA: TGTGCCAGCAGTGACCGACCAGACAGCGGCTACACCTTC; CDR3: CASSDRPDSGYTF
V: TRBV30; size: .; J: TRBJ1-1; length: 14; D: .; DNA: TGTGCCTGGAGTGGGCGGGGCCGGAGGACTGAAGCTTTCTTT; CDR3: CAWSGRGRRTEAFF
V: TRBV27; size: .; J: TRBJ1-2; length: 15; D: TRBD1; DNA: TGTGCCAGCGGCCCCTCCGGGACAGTTCTCTATGGCTACACCTTC; CDR3: CASGPSGTVLYGYTF
V: TRBV5-1; size: once; J: TRBJ1-1; length: 17; D: TRBD1; DNA: TGCGCCAGCAGCTTGGGACAGGGGATCGTTTTAGGCACTGAAGCTTTCTTT; CDR3: CASSLGQGIVLGTEAFF
V: TRBV6-5; size: .; J: TRBJ2-7; length: 15; D: .; DNA: TGTGCCAGCAGTTACCAGGGGGCGGGAGACTACGAGCAGTACTTC; CDR3: CASSYQGAGDYEQYF
V: TRBV9; size: .; J: TRBJ2-7; length: 14; D: .; DNA: TGTGCCAGCAGCGTAGCGGACAGCTCCTACGAGCAGTACTTC; CDR3: CASSVADSSYEQYF
V: TRBV12-5; size: .; J: TRBJ2-7; length: 14; D: TRBD1; DNA: TGTGCTAGTGGTTTGCCCAGGGGGCCCCACGAGCAGTACTTC; CDR3: CASGLPRGPHEQYF
V: TRBV18; size: .; J: TRBJ1-1; length: 16; D: TRBD1; DNA: TGTGCCAGCTCACTTGGGACAGGGAGGAGTGGCACTGAAGCTTTCTTT; CDR3: CASSLGTGRSGTEAFF
V: TRBV6-1; size: .; J: TRBJ1-3; length: 19; D: .; DNA: TGTGCCAGCAGTGAATTCCGGCAGGGCGTCGAAGTAACTGGAAACACCATATATTTT; CDR3: CASSEFRQGVEVTGNTIYF
V: TRBV2; size: once; J: TRBJ1-2; length: 13; D: .; DNA: TGTGCCAGCAGCTTGGACAGCCTACCCGGCTACACCTTC; CDR3: CASSLDSLPGYTF
V: TRBV20-1; size: .; J: TRBJ2-1; length: 11; D: .; DNA: TGCAGTGCTCCCAGGTACAATGAGCAGTTCTTC; CDR3: CSAPRYNEQFF
V: TRBV15; size: .; J: TRBJ2-7; length: 13; D: .; DNA: TGTGCCACCAGCAGAGACCCCCCGGGAGAGCAGTACTTC; CDR3: CATSRDPPGEQYF
V: TRBV11-2; size: .; J: TRBJ2-1; length: 16; D: TRBD2; DNA: TGTGCCAGCAGCCTCCAAGGAGCGGGAAGTCGGAATGAGCAGTTCTTC; CDR3: CASSLQGAGSRNEQFF
V: TRBV9; size: .; J: TRBJ1-2; length: 18; D: .; DNA: TGTGCCAGCAGCTCCAGACAGCATCCTACCCAACCCGGGTATGGCTACACCTTC; CDR3: CASSSRQHPTQPGYGYTF
V: TRBV18; size: .; J: TRBJ2-7; length: 14; D: TRBD1; DNA: TGTGCCAGCTCCCCGGACAGGGACCTCTACGAGCAGTACTTC; CDR3: CASSPDRDLYEQYF
V: TRBV6-5; size: .; J: TRBJ2-6; length: 15; D: .; DNA: TGTGCCAGCAGTTTGGACAGCCCTGGGGCCAACGTCCTGACTTTC; CDR3: CASSLDSPGANVLTF
V: TRBV5-4; size: .; J: TRBJ1-2; length: 15; D: .; DNA: TGTGCCAGCAGCCGCACAGGGTTGTCTAACTATGGCTACACCTTC; CDR3: CASSRTGLSNYGYTF
V: TRBV30; size: .; J: TRBJ2-2; length: 15; D: TRBD1; DNA: TGTGCCTGGACCCTGGGACAGGGAAACACCGGGGAGCTGTTTTTT; CDR3: CAWTLGQGNTGELFF
V: TRBV19; size: .; J: TRBJ2-3; length: 14; D: .; DNA: TGTGCCAGTAGTATTGCAGGGATCCCAGATACGCAGTATTTT; CDR3: CASSIAGIPDTQYF
V: TRBV6-5; size: .; J: TRBJ1-1; length: 15; D: TRBD1; DNA: TGTGCCAGCACCAGAGGACAGGTCGGTGGCGCTGAAGCTTTCTTT; CDR3: CASTRGQVGGAEAFF
V: TRBV29-1; size: .; J: TRBJ1-6; length: 14; D: .; DNA: TGCAGCGTTTATTCGAGGGCCTCGAATTCACCCCTCCACTTT; CDR3: CSVYSRASNSPLHF
V: TRBV6-1; size: .; J: TRBJ2-7; length: 16; D: TRBD2; DNA: TGTGCCAGCAGTGGCGGTAGCGGGAGGCTGGCCTACGAGCAGTACTTC; CDR3: CASSGGSGRLAYEQYF
V: TRBV4-2; size: once; J: TRBJ2-5; length: 16; D: TRBD2; DNA: TGTGCCAGCAGCCAAGGTAGCGGGGGGTACCAAGAGACCCAGTACTTC; CDR3: CASSQGSGGYQETQYF
V: TRBV5-1; size: once; J: TRBJ2-7; length: 17; D: .; DNA: TGCGCCAGCAGCTTGAAAAATGGTGGCAGCGGTCCCTACGAGCAGTACTTC; CDR3: CASSLKNGGSGPYEQYF
V: TRBV6-1; size: .; J: TRBJ2-7; length: 14; D: TRBD1; DNA: TGTGCCAGCAGTAATACAGGGGGTGGATACGAGCAGTACTTC; CDR3: CASSNTGGGYEQYF
V: TRBV28; size: .; J: TRBJ2-7; length: 17; D: .; DNA: TGTGCCAGCAGTTTACCTATGCACAGGGCCCCAGGGAACGAGCAGTACTTC; CDR3: CASSLPMHRAPGNEQYF
V: TRBV29-1; size: .; J: TRBJ2-1; length: 13; D: .; DNA: TGCAGCGTCGATACGAGCTCCTACAATGAGCAGTTCTTC; CDR3: CSVDTSSYNEQFF